The clone carrying this T cell receptor (beta chain) has ten or more counts. Its specificity is not known. The data were obtained in a study of T cell repertoires in cytomegalovirus infection. Study context: Indications came from public TCR beta signatures; they pointed to CMV infection and to a matching HLA type.

Whole-study findings and limits: Cumulative frequency (of public TCR beta family members) identified carriers of CMV plus the relevant HLA. CMV-specific TCR beta clonotypes restricted by HLA-C dominated the ex vivo response.

TCRdb independently ran MiXCR on the reads; one entry per CDR3 protein. The repertoire holds some 300,000 distinct CDR3 sequences, with 9.6% as singletons. The CDR3 has 14 residues. Trimming cost V 0 bases and J 3 bases, with 8 bases left between them. CDR1 WSHSY and CDR2 SAAADI come from the germline V gene. This clonotype was sampled from a human donor in good health (CMV status not recorded). Some clones in this sample may be carry-over from other donors' samples. This chain uses TRBV10-2 with TRBJ2-5, with TRBD1 as a possible D gene (6 bases). The sample was PBMCs. CDR3 in amino acids: CASSESNREETQYF. The CDR3 DNA follows: TGCGCCAGCAGTGAGTCCAACAGGGAAGAGACCCAGTACTTC.